What follows are 21 T cell receptor beta chains derived from one specimen sequenced in a study of T cell responses to AZD1222 COVID-19 vaccine. The assay was immunoSEQ multiplex PCR, and TCRdb's table has in-frame clones only and misses some. The sample yields approximately 110,000 clones, roughly 90% seen once. The starting material was peripheral blood, obtained on day 0 of AZD1222 vaccination. The receptors derive from an adult in good health.

The J gene is TRBJ2-7, the V gene TRBV5-4; possibly TRBD1 for D (5 bases). V dropped 3 bases and J dropped 4 bases, with 8 bases sitting between them. Germline V lookup: CDR1 SGHNT, CDR2 YYREEE (reference sequence). This CDR3 is built from 12 residues. The CDR3 is CASSSQGYEQYF. CDR3 DNA: TGTGCCAGCAGCTCCCAGGGTTACGAGCAGTACTTC.

The chain combines TRBV30 with TRBJ2-2, with a possible D match to TRBD2 (5 bases). The length of the CDR3 is 13 residues. The V and J ends lost 4 bases and 1 base respectively, with 7 bases between them. Germline lookup yields CDR1 GTSNPN and CDR2 SVGIG (reference sequence). The CDR3 region has the DNA TGTGCCTGGAACGGACTGAACACCGGGGAGCTGTTTTTT. This codes for CAWNGLNTGELFF.

This clone has only one observation. The chain employs TRBV12-3 or TRBV12-4 and TRBJ2-7, with D perhaps being TRBD1 or TRBD2 (5 bases each). This CDR3 region has 11 residues. V was cut by 3 bases and J by 6 bases, with 6 bases left in between. For the CDR3, the DNA is TGTGCCAGCAGTTTGGGGACCGAGCAGTACTTC. Residues: CASSLGTEQYF.

The genes are TRBV7-9 and TRBJ2-2, with a tentative D call TRBD2 (6 bases). CDR1 SEHNR and CDR2 FQNEAQ come from the germline V gene (reference sequence). Trimming took 5 bases from V and 0 from J, leaving 13 bases between them. The CDR3 totals 16 residues. The CDR3 protein is CASSPRSGSNTGELFF. The CDR3 bases are TGTGCCAGCAGCCCGCGTAGCGGTTCGAACACCGGGGAGCTGTTTTTT.

This rearrangement joins TRBV5-6 to TRBJ1-6; the D gene is possibly TRBD1 (6 bases). V lost 1 base, J lost 7 bases, and 9 bases lay in between. Germline V gene sequence: CDR1 SGHDT, CDR2 YYEEEE. This CDR3 region has 14 residues. As DNA, the CDR3 is TGTGCCAGCAGCTTGAGAAGGGGGAATTCACCCCTCCACTTT. Protein sequence: CASSLRRGNSPLHF. Complete variable domain (other parts from reference TRBV5-6 and TRBJ1-6): DAGVTQSPTHLIKTRGQQVTLRCSPKSGHDTVSWYQQALGQGPQFIFQYYEEEERQRGNFPDRFSGHQFPNYSSELNVNALLLGDSALYLCASSLRRGNSPLHFGNGTRLTVT.

The rearrangement links TRBV25-1 to TRBJ1-1; 10 nucleotides match TRBD1. From germline, CDR1 is MGHDK and CDR2 SYGVNS. The CDR3 runs to 13 residues. The V segment lost 6 bases and the J segment 3 bases; nucleotides outside the gene matches: 1. The CDR3 DNA is TGTGCCAGCAGGGACAGGGGGGACACTGAAGCTTTCTTT. Amino acids: CASRDRGDTEAFF.

This clone appeared once. The chain combines TRBV10-3 with TRBJ2-7; D is unresolved. Per the germline V gene, CDR1 is ENHRY and CDR2 is SYGVKD. Trimming shortened V by 0 bases and J by 3 bases, and 6 bases separated the two germline ends. This CDR3 spans 13 amino acids. As DNA, the CDR3 is TGTGCCATCAGTGAGTCACTGTACTACGAGCAGTACTTC. Protein sequence: CAISESLYYEQYF.

This chain connects TRBV6-4 to TRBJ2-1, with 12 positions matching TRBD2. The CDR3 spans 14 residues. Germline V CDR1 and CDR2: MRHNA, SNTAGT. The ends lost 4 bases at V and 6 bases at J; junction bases unmatched: 1. The CDR3 is CASSALAGGNEQFF. The CDR3 nucleotides read TGTGCCAGCAGTGCACTAGCGGGGGGCAATGAGCAGTTCTTC.

The chain has TRBV18 and TRBJ2-3, with D possibly matching TRBD2 (6 bases). Looked up from germline, CDR1 is KGHSH and CDR2 is LQKENI. V lost 3 bases and J 0 bases, leaving 13 bases between the germline ends. This CDR3 comprises 16 residues. The CDR3 DNA reads TGTGCCAGCTCACCCCTGGGACTTCCTAGCACAGATACGCAGTATTTT. This encodes CASSPLGLPSTDTQYF.

The chain employs TRBV6-2 or TRBV6-3 and TRBJ1-1; 7 nucleotides agree with TRBD1. V lost 0 bases and J lost 0; bases outside the gene matches: 10. Looked up from germline, CDR1 is MNHEY and CDR2 is SVGEGT. The CDR3 is 18 amino acids. CDR3 protein: CASSYSHERGQVNTEAFF. The CDR3 DNA sequence: TGTGCCAGCAGTTACTCGCACGAGAGGGGGCAGGTGAACACTGAAGCTTTCTTT.

This clone was picked up a small number of times. The CDR3 is CVRSLSTHTDTQYF. The CDR3 DNA is TGTGTCAGAAGCTTAAGCACTCACACAGATACGCAGTATTTT. V is TRBV7-5 and J is TRBJ2-3; the table names TRBD2, a call not compared with the DNA. TRBV7-5 is classified as a pseudogene. The CDR3 has 14 amino acids.

The V gene is TRBV5-6, the J gene TRBJ2-3, with TRBD1 matching over 9 bases. The V gene end was trimmed by 0 bases and the J gene end by 5 bases; junction bases not matched to a gene: 10. The CDR3 sequence is 17 residues long. CDR1 is SGHDT, CDR2 YYEEEE, per germline. The CDR3 is CASSLVLDRGGQDTQYF. The DNA for the CDR3 is TGTGCCAGCAGCTTGGTCTTGGACAGGGGAGGGCAAGATACGCAGTATTTT.

As concerns this clone: At one of its ends the junction is not consistent with the germline gene, which may arise from a read error. The chain joins TRBV28 to TRBJ2-7; possible D gene TRBD2, 7 bases. Germline V gene data show CDR1 as MDHEN and CDR2 as SYDVKM. The CDR3 is made up of 11 amino acids. CDR3 sequence reads: CASSYGGLSFF. The CDR3 DNA reads as TGTGCCAGCAGTTACGGGGGGCTTAGCTTCTTC.

V is TRBV7-3 and J is TRBJ1-1; D gene ambiguous. This CDR3 has 14 amino acids. CDR1 SGHTA and CDR2 FQGTGA come from the germline V gene. V gave up 3 bases and J gave up 0 bases, with 8 bases separating them. The CDR3 loop is CASSFGHMNTEAFF. Here the CDR3 DNA reads TGTGCCAGCAGCTTTGGGCACATGAACACTGAAGCTTTCTTT.

The chain combines TRBV3-1 (or the pseudogene TRBV3-2) with TRBJ2-5, with TRBD1 as a possible D gene (7 bases). The V gene lost 1 base and the J gene lost 5 bases, with 11 bases spanning the gap. Germline V CDR1 and CDR2: LGHDT, YNNKEL (reference sequence). CDR3 size: 14 residues. The CDR3 region has the DNA TGTGCCAGCAGCCAAGGCCCAGGGGGGGAGACCCAGTACTTC. Translated, it gives CASSQGPGGETQYF.

This chain uses TRBV21-1 with TRBJ1-5; the D call of TRBD1 is as the table states it, not checked on the DNA. TRBV21-1 is flagged as a pseudogene. The CDR3 spans 18 residues. CDR3 in amino acids: CASSIRDRTPYSNQPQHF. The CDR3 DNA reads TGTGCCAGCAGCATCCGGGACAGAACTCCTTATAGCAATCAGCCCCAGCATTTT.

The chain carries TRBV19 and TRBJ2-7, with 10 bases that match TRBD1. The CDR3 runs to 14 residues. V was pared by 4 bases and J by 6 bases, with 6 bases of the junction left unmatched. Germline CDR1 reads LNHDA; CDR2 reads SQIVND (reference sequence). Written as DNA, the CDR3 is TGTGCCAGTAGTACACAGGGACAGGGGCCCGAGCAGTACTTC. Translation: CASSTQGQGPEQYF.

This clone was detected once. The J gene is TRBJ2-7, the V gene TRBV7-9; perhaps TRBD1 as D (6 bases). This CDR3 contains 14 residues. Germline V gene data show CDR1 as SEHNR and CDR2 as FQNEAQ (reference sequence). Trimming shortened V by 5 bases and J by 3 bases, and 14 bases separated the two germline ends. CDR3 protein: CASSQGRWGYEQYF. The CDR3 DNA follows: TGTGCCAGCAGCCAGGGGCGTTGGGGCTACGAGCAGTACTTC.

The rearrangement links TRBV2 to TRBJ2-1; the D call may be TRBD1 or TRBD2 (5 bases each). The germline V gene has CDR1 SNHLY and CDR2 FYNNEI. V lost 4 bases, J lost 7 bases, and 17 bases lay in between. This CDR3 contains 15 residues. CDR3 amino acids: CASSAWGRSGNEQFF. The CDR3 bases are TGTGCCAGCAGTGCCTGGGGACGAAGTGGGAATGAGCAGTTCTTC.

The rearrangement joins TRBV18 to TRBJ1-3; D is ambiguous. The CDR3 runs to 15 residues. With 6 bases removed from V and 0 bases from J, the gap between germline ends came to 12 bases. Germline loops: CDR1 KGHSH, CDR2 LQKENI. CDR3 amino acids: CASSQDTFSGNTIYF. The DNA of the CDR3 is TGTGCCAGCTCCCAAGACACCTTCTCTGGAAACACCATATATTTT.

The gene calls are TRBV5-5 and TRBJ1-1; TRBD1 matches at 9 bases. The CDR3 is 15 residues long. The ends lost 5 bases at V and 0 bases at J; junction bases unmatched: 5. CDR1 SGHKS and CDR2 YYEKEE come from the germline V gene (reference sequence). Here the CDR3 DNA reads TGTGCCAGCAGTCGACAGGGGGGGATGAACACTGAAGCTTTCTTT. It specifies CASSRQGGMNTEAFF.